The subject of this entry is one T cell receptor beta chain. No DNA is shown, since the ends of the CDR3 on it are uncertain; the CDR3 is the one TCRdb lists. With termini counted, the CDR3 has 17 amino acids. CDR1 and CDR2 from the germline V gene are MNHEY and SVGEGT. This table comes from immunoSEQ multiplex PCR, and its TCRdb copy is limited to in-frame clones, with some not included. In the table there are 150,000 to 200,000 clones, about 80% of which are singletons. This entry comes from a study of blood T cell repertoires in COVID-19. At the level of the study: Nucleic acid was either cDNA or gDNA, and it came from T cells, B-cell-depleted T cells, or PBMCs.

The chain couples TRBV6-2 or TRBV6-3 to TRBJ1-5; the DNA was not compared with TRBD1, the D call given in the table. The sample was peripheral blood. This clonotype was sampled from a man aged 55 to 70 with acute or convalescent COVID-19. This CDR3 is CASSTSPRDRDNQPQHF.